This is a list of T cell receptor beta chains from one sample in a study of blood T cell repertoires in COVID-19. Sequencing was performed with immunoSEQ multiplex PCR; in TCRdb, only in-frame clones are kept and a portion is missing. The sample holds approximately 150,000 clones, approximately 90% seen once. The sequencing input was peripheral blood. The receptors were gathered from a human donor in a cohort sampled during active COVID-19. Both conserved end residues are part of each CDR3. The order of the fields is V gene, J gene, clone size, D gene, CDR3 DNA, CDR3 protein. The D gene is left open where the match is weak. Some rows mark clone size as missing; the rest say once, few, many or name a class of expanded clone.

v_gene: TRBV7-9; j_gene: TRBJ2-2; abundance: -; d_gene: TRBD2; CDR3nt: TGTGCCAGCAGCTCACGGGACTACGACACCGGGGAGCTGTTTTTT; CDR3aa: CASSSRDYDTGELFF
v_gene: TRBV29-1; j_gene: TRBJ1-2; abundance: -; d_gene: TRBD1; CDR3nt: TGCAGCGTTTCGGGGGACAGGGCAAACTATGGCTACACCTTC; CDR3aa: CSVSGDRANYGYTF
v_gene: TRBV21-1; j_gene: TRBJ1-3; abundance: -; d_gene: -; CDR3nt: TGTGCCAGCAGCACTGGACAGAGACACTCTGGAAACACCATATATTTT; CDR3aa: CASSTGQRHSGNTIYF
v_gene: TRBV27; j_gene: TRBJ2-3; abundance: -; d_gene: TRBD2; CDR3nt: TGTGCCAGCAGTTTAACAACGGGGGGGCGGAATACGCAGTATTTT; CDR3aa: CASSLTTGGRNTQYF
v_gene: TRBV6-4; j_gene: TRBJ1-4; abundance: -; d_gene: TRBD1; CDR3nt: TGTGCCAGCAGCGCCGGGACAGCTAATGAAAAACTGTTTTTT; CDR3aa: CASSAGTANEKLFF
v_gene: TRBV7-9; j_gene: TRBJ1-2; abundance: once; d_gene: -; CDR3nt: TGTGCCAGCAGCTCAGGGGTTCTGGGCTATGGCTACACCTTC; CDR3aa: CASSSGVLGYGYTF
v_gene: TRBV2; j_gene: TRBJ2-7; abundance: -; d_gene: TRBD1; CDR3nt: TGTGCCAGCAGTGAAGATGTCGGACAGGGACGGTACGAGCAGTACTTC; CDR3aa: CASSEDVGQGRYEQYF
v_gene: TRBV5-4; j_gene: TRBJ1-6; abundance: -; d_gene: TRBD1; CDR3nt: TGTGCCAGCAGCTTGGCGACAGGGTTCCGTTCACCCCTCCACTTT; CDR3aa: CASSLATGFRSPLHF
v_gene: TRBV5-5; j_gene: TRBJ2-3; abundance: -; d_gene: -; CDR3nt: TGTGCCAGCAGCTTGGGGTCTAGCCCCTACACAGATACGCAGTATTTT; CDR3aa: CASSLGSSPYTDTQYF
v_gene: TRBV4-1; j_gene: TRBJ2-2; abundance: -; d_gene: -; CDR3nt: TGCGCCAGCAGCCAAGGGCAGGGGAGCACCGGGGAGCTGTTTTTT; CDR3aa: CASSQGQGSTGELFF
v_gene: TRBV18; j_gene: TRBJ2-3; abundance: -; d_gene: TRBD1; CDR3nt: TGTGCCAGCTCACCTACAGGGGGCGATCACAGGAATACGCAGTATTTT; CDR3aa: CASSPTGGDHRNTQYF
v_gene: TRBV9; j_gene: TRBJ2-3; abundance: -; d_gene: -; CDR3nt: TGTGCCAGCAGCTTTCTGGCCCTGGGGGGGCCAGATACGCAGTATTTT; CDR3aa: CASSFLALGGPDTQYF
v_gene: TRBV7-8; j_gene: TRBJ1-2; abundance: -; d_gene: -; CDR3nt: TGTGCCAGCAGCCCCGCGAGAGACTATGGCTACACCTTC; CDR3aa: CASSPARDYGYTF
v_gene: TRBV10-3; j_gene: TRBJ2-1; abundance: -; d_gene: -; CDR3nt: TGTGCCATCAGTGAGAGGGCAGGGTACGGGGGAAATGAGCAGTTCTTC; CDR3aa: CAISERAGYGGNEQFF
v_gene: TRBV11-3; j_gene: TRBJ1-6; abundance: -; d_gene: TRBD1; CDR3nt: TGTGCCAGCAGCCGACAGGGGACAAATTCACCCCTCCACTTT; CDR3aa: CASSRQGTNSPLHF